Detailed here is one T cell receptor (beta chain). This entry is derived from a study of blood T cell repertoires in COVID-19. Overall study: Sources were T cells, B-cell-depleted T cells, or PBMCs; the material itself was cDNA or gDNA.

Sequencing used immunoSEQ multiplex PCR; TCRdb keeps in-frame clones, though not all of them. The data contain hundreds of thousands of clones, about 85% of them singletons. The receptor was derived from a man in his fifties or sixties who had recovered from COVID-19. Material for sequencing was peripheral blood.

CDR3 sequence: CASRLNRGFVYEQYF. The CDR3 coding sequence is TGTGCCAGCAGGTTAAACAGGGGGTTCGTCTACGAGCAGTACTTC. J is TRBJ2-7 and V is TRBV6-5; 8 bases align to TRBD1. V gave up 6 bases and J gave up 3 bases; unmatched junction bases: 10. This CDR3 comprises 15 residues. Germline loops: CDR1 MNHEY, CDR2 SVGAGI.